This T cell receptor beta chain is drawn from a study of T cell responses to AZD1222 COVID-19 vaccine. Profiling relied on immunoSEQ multiplex PCR, and the TCRdb table lists in-frame clones only, not all of them. The data contain 150,000 or so clones, about 85% of them singletons. The count of this clone is one. Its antigen is undetermined. The CDR3 sequence is 13 residues long. Germline V gives CDR1 DFQATT, CDR2 SNEGSKA (reference sequence). V was shortened by 3 bases and J by 6 bases, with 14 bases between the two germline ends. The study, taken as a whole, reports: Recipients of two AZD1222 doses showed rising Spike-specific TCR breadth and depth. CD4 TCRs covered the whole spike, strongest at regions 160-218 and 743-854.

The sequences come from peripheral blood, collected on day 0 of AZD1222 vaccination. This clonotype was obtained from an adult in good health. This chain uses TRBV20-1 with TRBJ1-2, with TRBD1 as a possible D gene (6 bases). The CDR3 spells CSASDGGRDGYTF. CDR3 nucleotides: TGCAGTGCTAGTGACGGGGGGCGGGATGGCTACACCTTC.